This T cell receptor (beta chain) was sequenced for a study of T-cell reconstitution after alpha-beta-depleted transplantation in children. Unique molecular identifiers tagged the TCRbeta library. TCRdb itself ran the PCR reads through MiXCR, one entry per CDR3 protein. The table lists 580,000 or so distinct CDR3 sequences, more than 20% of them singletons. Overall study findings and caveats: The origin of alpha-beta T cells about two months after transplant was reportedly several hundred expanded graft clones.

This clonotype was seen more than once but under ten times. What it binds is unknown. V trimming: 5 bases; J trimming: 2 bases; junction bases outside the gene matches: 6. In germline, CDR1 is SGHRS, CDR2 YFSETQ. The CDR3 spans 15 residues. The receptor comes from a boy in the first two years of life who had a stem cell transplant for acute myeloid leukemia, so the T cells may come from the graft donor. The sequenced sample was PBMCs, mostly from graft donor cells, obtained 360 days after TCRalphabeta/CD19-depleted stem cell transplant. The chain recombines TRBV5-1 with TRBJ2-3, with 9 bases matching TRBD1. CDR3 loop: CASSPGQGITDTQYF. The CDR3, as DNA: TGCGCCAGCAGTCCGGGACAGGGAATCACAGATACGCAGTATTTT.